This is a list of T cell receptor beta chains from one sample in a study of regulatory T cells in long-lasting Graves disease. TCRdb used MiXCR to reprocess the multiplex PCR reads, holding one entry per CDR3 protein. Of 450,000 to 700,000 distinct CDR3 sequences listed, less than 15% are singletons. A further study also used this sample, focusing on T cells in Graves' hyperthyroidism and ophthalmopathy.

The source material was peripheral blood mononuclear cells (PBMCs), sampled at new diagnosis, from a patient treated with antithyroid drugs. The receptors were gathered from a man aged 25 to 40 with Graves disease. The CDR3 runs from the conserved cysteine through the conserved F or W. The order of the fields is CDR3 DNA, CDR3 protein, J gene, V gene, D gene, clone size. The D gene is left open where the match is weak. Not all rows give a size; the values are once, few, many and, for expanded clones, a class.

TGCAGTGCTTCCGTGGGAGGGACGCTAGCCAAAAACATTCAGTACTTC | CSASVGGTLAKNIQYF | TRBJ2-4 | TRBV20-1 | TRBD2 | few
TGTGCCAGCGGTGGAGATTTCAAGAGCCAAGAGACCCAGTACTTC | CASGGDFKSQETQYF | TRBJ2-5 | TRBV6-2/TRBV6-3 | . | many
TGCGCCAGCAGCCCGAGTCTGAGTGGACAGACCCAGTACTTC | CASSPSLSGQTQYF | TRBJ2-5 | TRBV5-1 | . | .
TGTGCCAGCAGCCACCGTGGGGACCCTCAGTATTTT | CASSHRGDPQYF | TRBJ2-3 | TRBV3-1 | . | many
TGCGCCAGCAGCTTAGGTACTAGCGTCGGGGAGACCCAGTACTTC | CASSLGTSVGETQYF | TRBJ2-5 | TRBV5-1 | TRBD2 | many
TGCGCCAGCAGCTTGCTCCCCCAACTAGCGACCCAAGAGACCCAGTACTTC | CASSLLPQLATQETQYF | TRBJ2-5 | TRBV5-1 | TRBD2 | many
TGTGCCAGCAGCGTAGGGGACAGGTACATGGCCGAGCAGTACTTC | CASSVGDRYMAEQYF | TRBJ2-7 | TRBV9 | TRBD1 | few
TGTGCCAGCACCCACCAAGGGTCCTACGAGCAGTACTTC | CASTHQGSYEQYF | TRBJ2-7 | TRBV13 | . | many
TGTGCCAGCAGTTACTCTTCGCAGGGGCCGGGGGAGCAGTACTTC | CASSYSSQGPGEQYF | TRBJ2-7 | TRBV27 | . | .
TGTGCCAGCAGTGTGACAGGGGGGATAGGGGGCTACACCTTC | CASSVTGGIGGYTF | TRBJ1-2 | TRBV27 | TRBD1 | many